This T cell receptor (beta chain) is drawn from a study of low-dose radiotherapy and immunotherapy resistance in tumors (dated by TCRdb to between 2021 and 2023). Regarding the study in general: Cohort 1 received 0.5 Gy per fraction every 2 weeks, with a prescribed total PTV dose of 6.5 Gy. Cohort 2 received 1 Gy per fraction every two weeks, with a total of 13 Gy over 26 weeks. Patients were given nivolumab as a 240 mg flat dose every two weeks and ipilimumab at 1 mg/kg every six weeks, with both drugs delivered intravenously. Cyclophosphamide 200 mg/m2 was given intravenously every two weeks, one day before each radiation and immunotherapy administration. Patients took aspirin 300 mg orally once daily for four cycles, starting on cycle 1 day 1. Randomization of trial participants into treatment groups was not performed. The translational analysis covered eight patients: three from the first dose cohort and the first five from the second dose cohort.

This specimen's time point label, interpreted: before trial treatment. The donors came from RACIN, which was a single-arm phase I dose-escalation trial that paired nivolumab and ipilimumab with aspirin, low-dose cyclophosphamide and low-dose radiotherapy. Patients were eligible if they had advanced solid tumors that were TIL-negative. In this sample, this clonotype turned up many times. Its antigen target is currently unknown. No base-level quality is on record; no much larger clone is a single base apart. First-strand cDNA was synthesized using Superscript III and a set of TRAV- and TRBV-specific primers, so that both TCRalpha and TCRbeta chains were covered. A roughly 19-cycle PCR with Phusion amplified the TCRs, pairing a constant-region primer with the adapter that was attached to the V primers. The isolated mRNA was amplified using the MessageAmp II aRNA Amplification Kit, with in vitro transcription performed for approximately 15 hours at 37 degrees C. The Dynabeads mRNA DIRECT Purification Kit was used to isolate the mRNA for TCR sequencing. Indexed Illumina adapters were added in a second Phusion PCR of 25 to 30 cycles, and the PCR products were purified with AMPure XP beads. TCRalpha and TCRbeta libraries were deep-sequenced on an Illumina MiniSeq instrument. The study's processing was this. Custom Perl scripts pooled TCR sequences encoding the same protein, removed out-of-frame sequences and computed each clonotype's abundance. Any TCR sequence backed by just one read was left out of the analysis. Repertoire metrics included Shannon entropy, Gini index, clonality, richness, and frequency of TCRs shared between repertoires. TCRdb trimmed the raw reads at Q25, called clones with MiXCR and kept productive beta chains. Rows merge per CDR3 protein into single entries with the most common DNA and genes. The V and J calls were not made by the authors but by TCRdb's processing. Present in this sample are 80,000 to 95,000 distinct CDR3 sequences, 9.4% of which were seen just once. The biggest ten clones account for roughly 1% of the sample.

The germline V gene yields ENHRY for CDR1 and SYGVKD for CDR2. Trimming removed 2 bases from V and 5 bases from J; the gene matches leave 6 bases unexplained. From the cysteine through the phenylalanine, the CDR3 covers 15 amino acids. Kept here is only the CDR3 DNA, which spans 45 bases and is read in frame from base 1. The V and J genes are TRBV10-3 and TRBJ1-2; the junction holds 9 bases that match TRBD1. The material sequenced was PBMCs, taken before treatment. The clonotype comes from a male donor with prostate cancer. The DNA reads as follows: TGTGCCATCAGTGAGGGGGGACAGGGAAAGTATGGCTACACCTTC. Its amino acids are CAISEGGQGKYGYTF.